This T cell receptor (beta chain) was sequenced during a study of Graves' ophthalmopathy and Graves' hyperthyroidism. General study findings and limits: Most thyroid clonotypes expanded beyond 0.001 frequency were also found in blood.

This clonotype was seen ten or more times. Its target is unknown. The authors enrolled newly diagnosed hyperthyroidism patients aged 18 to 65 with under 2 months' duration. Other autoimmune diseases, uncontrolled infections, pregnancy or lactation ruled patients out of participation. The diagnosis combined clinical symptoms, thyroxine, TRAb, thyroid ultrasound and orbital computed tomography scans. RNA transcripts provided the template for amplifying TCR beta CDR3 regions. First-round RT-PCR used HTBI primers; second-round multiplex PCR followed. TCRdb passed the multiplex PCR reads through MiXCR, listing each CDR3 protein once. The table lists more than 1,000,000 distinct CDR3 sequences, approximately 35% of them singletons. Trimming pared 5 bases from V and 0 bases from J, leaving 19 bases between. The CDR3 runs 17 residues. Germline lookup yields CDR1 SGHTA and CDR2 FQGNSA.

The receptor comes from an adult man with Graves' hyperthyroidism. The sample comprised peripheral blood or thyroid tissue (not recorded which). The genes are TRBV7-2 and TRBJ1-2; weak D call: TRBD1 (6 bases). The CDR3 bases are TGTGCCAGCAGCCCATCTTCGGGGGCTGGGGCTAACTATGGCTACACCTTC. Translation: CASSPSSGAGANYGYTF.